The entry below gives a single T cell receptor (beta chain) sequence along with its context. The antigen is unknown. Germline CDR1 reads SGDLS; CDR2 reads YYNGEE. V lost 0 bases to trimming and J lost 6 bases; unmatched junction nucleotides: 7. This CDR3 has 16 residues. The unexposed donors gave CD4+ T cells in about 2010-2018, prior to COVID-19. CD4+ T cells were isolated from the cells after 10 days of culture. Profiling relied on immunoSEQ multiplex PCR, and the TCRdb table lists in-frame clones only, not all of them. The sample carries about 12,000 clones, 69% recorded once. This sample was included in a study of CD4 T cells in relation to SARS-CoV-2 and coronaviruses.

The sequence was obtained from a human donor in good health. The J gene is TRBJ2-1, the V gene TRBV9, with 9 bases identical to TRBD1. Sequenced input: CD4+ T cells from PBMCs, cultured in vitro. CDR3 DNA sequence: TGTGCCAGCAGCGTAGGGGGACAGGGAGTGAGCAATGAGCAGTTCTTC. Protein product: CASSVGGQGVSNEQFF. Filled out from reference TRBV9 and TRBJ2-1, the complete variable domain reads DSGVTQTPKHLITATGQRVTLRCSPRSGDLSVYWYQQSLDQGLQFLIQYYNGEERAKGNILERFSAQQFPDLHSELNLSSLELGDSALYFCASSVGGQGVSNEQFFGPGTRLTVL.